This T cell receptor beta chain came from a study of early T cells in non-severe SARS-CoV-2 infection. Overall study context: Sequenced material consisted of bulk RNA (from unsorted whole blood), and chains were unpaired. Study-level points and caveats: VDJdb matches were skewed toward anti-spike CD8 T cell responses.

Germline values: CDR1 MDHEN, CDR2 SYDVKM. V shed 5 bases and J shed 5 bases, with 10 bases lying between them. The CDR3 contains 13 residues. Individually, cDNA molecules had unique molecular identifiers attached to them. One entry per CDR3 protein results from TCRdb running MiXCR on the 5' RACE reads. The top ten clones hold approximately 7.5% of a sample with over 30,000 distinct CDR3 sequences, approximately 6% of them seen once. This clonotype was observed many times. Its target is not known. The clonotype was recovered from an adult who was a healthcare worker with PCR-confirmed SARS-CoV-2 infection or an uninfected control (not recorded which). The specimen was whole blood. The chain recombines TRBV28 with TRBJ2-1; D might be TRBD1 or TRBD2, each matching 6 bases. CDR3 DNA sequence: TGTGCCAGCAGTCAAGGGGGGCACAATGAGCAGTTCTTC. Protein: CASSQGGHNEQFF.